A single sample gave rise to the 20 T cell receptor beta chains below, sequenced in a study of blood T cell repertoires in COVID-19. The data were produced by immunoSEQ multiplex PCR, yet TCRdb's version contains in-frame clones alone and is incomplete. The sample includes 72,000 or so clones, approximately 89% of them seen just once. Sequencing was performed on peripheral blood. The receptor source for this set is a woman in her sixties or seventies with acute or convalescent COVID-19.

The rearrangement joins TRBV5-1 to TRBJ1-2; possible D gene TRBD1, 5 bases. The CDR3 is 15 residues long. Germline V lookup: CDR1 SGHRS, CDR2 YFSETQ. V was clipped by 0 bases and J by 2 bases, with 11 bases between them. DNA for the CDR3: TGCGCCAGCAGCTTGGTGGCGGGGCAGAACTATGGCTACACCTTC. Protein sequence: CASSLVAGQNYGYTF.

This clone was seen a single time. The CDR3, as DNA: TGTGCCAGCAGCAAGACGAGGCGTACTGAAGCTTTCTTT. The encoded protein is CASSKTRRTEAFF. The chain employs TRBV12-3 or TRBV12-4 and TRBJ1-1; D remains unclear. Trimming stripped 6 bases from V and 5 bases from J, with 13 bases between. The CDR3 is 13 amino acids.

V is TRBV19 and J is TRBJ1-4; TRBD1 might be the D (6 bases). This CDR3 is 16 amino acids long. CDR1 and CDR2 from the germline V gene are LNHDA and SQIVND (reference sequence). The V end was cut by 5 bases, the J end by 3 bases, with 16 bases between. The CDR3 region has the DNA TGTGCCAGTAGTTTTCACAGGGAGTCAGCTAATGAAAAACTGTTTTTT. Amino acid sequence: CASSFHRESANEKLFF.

This sequence joins TRBV7-2 and TRBJ2-3; no definite D call. V shed 2 bases and J shed 0 bases, with 6 bases lying between them. Germline assignment: CDR1 SGHTA and CDR2 FQGNSA. The length of the CDR3 is 14 residues. The CDR3 here is CASSLSTSTDTQYF. CDR3 nucleotides: TGTGCCAGCAGCTTATCGACTAGCACAGATACGCAGTATTTT.

The chain joins TRBV7-8 to TRBJ2-2; 12 bases line up with TRBD2. Germline CDR1 is SGHVS and CDR2 is FQNEAQ. Trimming cost V 4 bases and J 5 bases; bases outside gene matches: 8. CDR3 length equals 17 residues. CDR3 amino acids: CASSSASGGAGTGELFF. The DNA for the CDR3 is TGTGCCAGCAGCTCCGCTAGCGGGGGGGCAGGGACCGGGGAGCTGTTTTTT.

The chain carries TRBV11-3 and TRBJ2-7; the D gene is possibly TRBD2 (7 bases). This CDR3 has 15 amino acids. Per the germline V gene, CDR1 is SGHNT and CDR2 is YENEEA. Trimming took off 1 base at V and 2 bases at J, with 12 bases between the two ends. The DNA of the CDR3 is TGTGCCAGCAGCTTAGGGGGGGGGCCCCCCTACGAGCAGTACTTC. Its protein product is CASSLGGGPPYEQYF.

This clone was recorded a few times. The chain couples TRBV4-1 to TRBJ2-1; 11 nucleotides line up with TRBD1. After removal of 3 bases from V and 4 bases from J, the junction contained 2 bases not matched to a gene. The CDR3 has 15 residues. The germline V gene encodes CDR1 MGHRA and CDR2 YSYEKL. The CDR3, as DNA: TGCGCCAGCAGCCAGGGGACAGGGGGTTACAATGAGCAGTTCTTC. Translating gives CASSQGTGGYNEQFF.

The gene calls are TRBV5-1 and TRBJ2-1, with 7 bases lining up with TRBD1. With V trimmed by 0 bases and J by 7 bases, 1 base remained unmatched. Germline V gives CDR1 SGHRS, CDR2 YFSETQ. The CDR3 extends over 13 amino acids. DNA of the CDR3: TGCGCCAGCAGCTTGGAGACAGGGAATGAGCAGTTCTTC. Protein product: CASSLETGNEQFF.

The chain joins TRBV4-1 to TRBJ2-7; TRBD2 matches 7 bases. The CDR3 runs 16 residues. Per germline, CDR1 MGHRA and CDR2 YSYEKL. After removal of 1 base from V and 2 bases from J, the junction contained 8 bases not matched to a gene. DNA of the CDR3: TGCGCCAGCAGCCAAGGAGGAGGACGGGGGGCCTACGAGCAGTACTTC. Translated, it gives CASSQGGGRGAYEQYF.

This chain connects TRBV9 to TRBJ2-7, with D tentatively TRBD1 (6 bases). V was trimmed by 3 bases and J by 5 bases, leaving 15 bases between them. The CDR3 sequence is 14 residues long. CDR1 and CDR2 (germline): SGDLS, YYNGEE. CDR3 region: CASSADWGRDEQYF. For the CDR3, the DNA is TGTGCCAGCAGCGCAGACTGGGGGCGCGACGAGCAGTACTTC.

The rearrangement uses TRBV28 and TRBJ1-1, with TRBD1 as a possible D gene (6 bases). The CDR3 runs 14 residues. V gave up 4 bases and J gave up 2 bases, with 11 bases separating them. The germline V gene encodes CDR1 MDHEN and CDR2 SYDVKM. This CDR3 is CASSSWTANTEAFF. CDR3 DNA sequence: TGTGCCAGCAGTTCCTGGACAGCTAACACTGAAGCTTTCTTT.

This sequence joins TRBV18 and TRBJ2-5; 11 nucleotides line up with TRBD2. The length of the CDR3 is 15 residues. CDR1 and CDR2 (germline): KGHSH, LQKENI. The ends lost 3 bases at V and 5 bases at J; junction bases unmatched: 5. CDR3 bases: TGTGCCAGCTCACCGGAGAGGACTAGCGGGGAGACCCAGTACTTC. Its translation is CASSPERTSGETQYF. The whole variable domain, remainder taken from reference TRBV18 and TRBJ2-5, is NAGVMQNPRHLVRRRGQEARLRCSPMKGHSHVYWYRQLPEEGLKFMVYLQKENIIDESGMPKERFSAEFPKEGPSILRIQQVVRGDSAAYFCASSPERTSGETQYFGPGTRLLVL.

This sequence joins TRBV6-5 and TRBJ2-5; weak D call: TRBD2 (8 bases). Germline V lookup: CDR1 MNHEY, CDR2 SVGAGI. Trimming cost V 7 bases and J 5 bases, with 17 bases left between them. CDR3 size: 14 residues. The CDR3 protein is CASNRGGRWETQYF. The DNA for the CDR3 is TGTGCCAGCAACAGGGGCGGGAGGTGGGAGACCCAGTACTTC.

The genes are TRBV27 and TRBJ2-7; D gene ambiguous. The germline CDR1 and CDR2 sequences are MNHEY and SMNVEV (reference sequence). Trimming stripped 11 bases from V and 3 bases from J, with 5 bases between. CDR3 length: 9 amino acids. Written as DNA, the CDR3 is TGTGCCCCTATCTACGAGCAGTACTTC. Protein sequence: CAPIYEQYF.

This clone was seen many times. The chain is built from TRBV11-3 and TRBJ2-7; D unresolved. The CDR3 sequence is 13 residues long. Germline V gene lookup returns CDR1 SGHNT and CDR2 YENEEA. The V and J ends lost 1 base and 0 bases respectively, with 4 bases between them. CDR3 loop: CASSLGHSYEQYF. The CDR3 DNA follows: TGTGCCAGCAGCTTAGGGCACTCCTACGAGCAGTACTTC.

V usage is TRBV5-1 and J usage is TRBJ2-2, with TRBD2 matching over 7 bases. The junction had 8 bases not matched to a gene; V was cut back by 2 bases and J by 7 bases. Germline loops: CDR1 SGHRS, CDR2 YFSETQ. This CDR3 spans 15 amino acids. This chain's CDR3 is CASSFVSGVDGELFF. DNA of the CDR3: TGCGCCAGCAGCTTCGTGAGCGGGGTTGACGGGGAGCTGTTTTTT.

This sequence joins TRBV6-5 and TRBJ1-5, with TRBD1 as a possible D gene (5 bases). Germline values: CDR1 MNHEY, CDR2 SVGAGI. V lost 7 bases and J lost 7, with 14 bases in between. The CDR3 length is 13 residues. The CDR3 spells CASNRGVGQPQHF. The CDR3 coding sequence is TGTGCCAGCAATCGGGGGGTTGGCCAGCCCCAGCATTTT.

This clone has a handful of counts. The chain has TRBV7-8 and TRBJ1-4, with a possible D match to TRBD1 (6 bases). The CDR3 runs 14 residues. Germline V gives CDR1 SGHVS, CDR2 FQNEAQ. The V end was cut by 7 bases, the J end by 8 bases, with 17 bases between. CDR3 sequence (DNA): TGTGCCAGCACATACAGGGTAGATAGCGAAAAACTGTTTTTT. Its protein product is CASTYRVDSEKLFF.

The rearrangement links TRBV11-3 to TRBJ2-2; D ambiguous. The CDR3 runs 12 residues. Trimming took 2 bases from V and 7 from J, leaving 5 bases between them. The germline V gene has CDR1 SGHNT and CDR2 YENEEA. The CDR3 sequence is CASSLRVGELFF. The CDR3 nucleotides are TGTGCCAGCAGCTTACGAGTCGGGGAGCTGTTTTTT.

The CDR3 nucleotides are TGTGCCAGTAGTGTGTCCGGGACAAGAAACACCATATATTTT. The encoded protein is CASSVSGTRNTIYF. The chain combines TRBV19 with TRBJ1-3; weak D call: TRBD1 (6 bases). CDR1 LNHDA and CDR2 SQIVND come from the germline V gene (reference sequence). V lost 5 bases to trimming and J lost 5 bases, with 13 bases between them. The CDR3 contains 14 residues.